This TCR beta chain is drawn from a study of blood T cells in healthy people across ages. A second PCR, run for roughly 7 to 11 cycles, used a sample-barcoded 5' primer plus a J-beta primer mix. The authors tagged each cDNA molecule using a template-switch adaptor with 12 random nucleotides. TCRdb itself ran the 5' RACE reads through MiXCR, one entry per CDR3 protein. The repertoire holds roughly 1,700,000 distinct CDR3 sequences, with approximately 28% as singletons. This clonotype has just a few counts. Its antigen is not identified. Whole-study findings and limits: Diversity figures based on one million T cells were deemed too low. Correlation between TCR beta diversity and naive T cell percentage was strong.

CDR1 and CDR2 (germline): GTSNPN, SVGIG (reference sequence). There are 11 residues in the CDR3. The V and J ends lost 4 bases and 6 bases respectively, with 9 bases between them. The receptor was derived from a woman aged 30 to 39 in good health. The chain links TRBV30 to TRBJ1-1, with D unclear. The sample consisted of blood. CDR3 sequence (DNA): TGTGCCTGGACCCGGAGTGCTGAAGCTTTCTTT. It translates to CAWTRSAEAFF.